This T cell receptor (beta chain) was sequenced for a study of OX40 agonist ivuxolimab in advanced cancers. Study in general: Partial responses occurred in Three dose-escalation patients, one with hepatocellular carcinoma and two with cutaneous melanoma.

Study results and caveats: There were also nonresponders showing low normalized T-cell clonal expansion.

V dropped 0 bases and J dropped 0 bases, with 9 bases sitting between them. CDR1 and CDR2 (germline): SGHRS, YFSETQ. This CDR3 spans 16 amino acids. Blood got drawn at baseline, again on cycle 4 day 1, and then on cycle 7 day 1. As concerns this clone: Its antigen is not identified.

TCRdb's table, derived via immunoSEQ multiplex PCR, lists solely in-frame clones and lacks some. The repertoire holds just under 80,000 clones, with approximately 89% as singletons. J is TRBJ2-2 and V is TRBV5-1; D not certain. The sequencing used CD4+ or CD8+ T cells sorted from blood, collected in a trial of the OX40 agonist ivuxolimab. The sequence came from an adult with an advanced solid tumor such as melanoma, head and neck, liver or kidney cancer. The CDR3 DNA is TGCGCCAGCAGCTTGGACCCGCGGCCGAACACCGGGGAGCTGTTTTTT. Protein product: CASSLDPRPNTGELFF. The full variable domain, rest sourced from reference TRBV5-1 and TRBJ2-2, is KAGVTQTPRYLIKTRGQQVTLSCSPISGHRSVSWYQQTPGQGLQFLFEYFSETQRNKGNFPGRFSGRQFSNSRSEMNVSTLELGDSALYLCASSLDPRPNTGELFFGEGSRLTVL.